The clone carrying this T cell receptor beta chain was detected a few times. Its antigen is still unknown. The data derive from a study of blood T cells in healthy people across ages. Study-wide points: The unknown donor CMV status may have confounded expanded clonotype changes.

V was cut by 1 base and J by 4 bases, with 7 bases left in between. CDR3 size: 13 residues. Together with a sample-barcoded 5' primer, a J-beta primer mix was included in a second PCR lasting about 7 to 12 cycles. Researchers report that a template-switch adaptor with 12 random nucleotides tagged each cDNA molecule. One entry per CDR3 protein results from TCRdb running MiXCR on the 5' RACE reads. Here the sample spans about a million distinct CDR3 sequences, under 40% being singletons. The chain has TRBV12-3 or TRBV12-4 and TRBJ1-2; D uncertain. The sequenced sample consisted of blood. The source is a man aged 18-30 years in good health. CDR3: CASSLERLYGYTF. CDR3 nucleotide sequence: TGTGCCAGCAGTTTAGAACGGCTCTATGGCTACACCTTC.